By frequency in the sample, the clone carrying this T cell receptor (beta chain) is medium-sized (0.01 to 0.1%). What it binds is unknown. Before thyroid surgery, none of the patients had received any treatment. Per the study methods: Using the CDR3 differences seen across clinicopathological groups, the authors built a distant-metastasis classifier for papillary thyroid cancer, which was meant to discriminate distant-metastatic patients. With MiXCR, TCRdb reprocessed the PCR reads. The V and J calls were determined by TCRdb, not by the authors. The data show tens of thousands of clones, about a sixth seen once. These data originate in a study of metastatic and nonmetastatic thyroid tumors. Study-wide background: Across peripheral blood and tumor or nodule tissue samples taken from malignant and benign thyroid patients, the repertoires were compared with one another.

Overall study findings and caveats: As reported, TCR beta diversity in blood and tumor was significantly higher in malignant thyroid tumors than in benign nodules.

Germline V CDR1 and CDR2: MNHEY, SMNVEV (reference sequence). The CDR3 runs 15 residues. Germline trimming cut 6 bases from V and 0 bases from J; bases unmatched to any gene: 2. The receptor was isolated from a male donor with papillary thyroid cancer or a benign thyroid nodule (not recorded which). Some clones in this sample may be carry-over from other donors' samples. The rearrangement joins TRBV27 to TRBJ2-7; TRBD2 matches at 13 bases. The specimen sequenced was blood. CDR3 in DNA: TGTGCCAGCAGGGGACTAGCGGGAACCTCCTACGAGCAGTACTTC. The encoded protein is CASRGLAGTSYEQYF.